This TCR beta chain was captured by sequencing in a study of shared clonotypes between healthy human individuals. Study information: Donors were a couple of women and a few men aged 18 to 49.

The study, taken as a whole, reports: Rarefaction analysis demonstrated incomplete sorted-subset sequencing notwithstanding large depth.

With regard to this clone: Its specificity is not known.

As defined, naive CD8 cells were CD45RO-negative and positively selected for CCR7, with terminally differentiated effector memory CD45RA+ cells excluded. In germline, CDR1 is SGDLS, CDR2 YYNGEE. The junction had 13 bases not matched to a gene; V was cut back by 3 bases and J by 5 bases. The CDR3 length is 16 residues. The assay was immunoSEQ multiplex PCR, and TCRdb's table has in-frame clones only and misses some. Among around 1.9 million clones, 93% were seen once, and the ten largest hold more than 1.5%. Sequencing input: naive CD8+ T cells from PBMCs. The genes are TRBV9 and TRBJ1-2, with 7 bases that match TRBD1. The source is a man aged 18 to 30 in good health. Some clones in this sample may be carry-over from other donors' samples. Written as DNA, the CDR3 is TGTGCCAGCAGCGCCGTGGCGGGACAGAGCAATTATGGCTACACCTTC. Its protein is CASSAVAGQSNYGYTF.